This T cell receptor (beta chain) originates from a study of response to subunit inactivated influenza vaccine. TCRdb reanalysed the RT-PCR reads using MiXCR and keeps one entry per CDR3 protein. The profile shows hundreds of thousands of distinct CDR3 sequences, under 20% of them singletons. Trimming cost V 4 bases and J 4 bases; bases outside gene matches: 8. Germline lookup yields CDR1 SGHRS and CDR2 YFSETQ. The CDR3 covers 15 residues. The specimen was PBMCs from blood, collected 5 to 6 days after vaccination. The chain uses TRBV5-1 and TRBJ2-1; 7 nucleotides align to TRBD1. The TCR originated in a man aged 45-60 years who received an inactivated influenza vaccine. The CDR3 region has the DNA TGCGCCAGCAGCCCGGGGACAGAGCGTTACAATGAGCAGTTCTTC. The encoded protein is CASSPGTERYNEQFF.